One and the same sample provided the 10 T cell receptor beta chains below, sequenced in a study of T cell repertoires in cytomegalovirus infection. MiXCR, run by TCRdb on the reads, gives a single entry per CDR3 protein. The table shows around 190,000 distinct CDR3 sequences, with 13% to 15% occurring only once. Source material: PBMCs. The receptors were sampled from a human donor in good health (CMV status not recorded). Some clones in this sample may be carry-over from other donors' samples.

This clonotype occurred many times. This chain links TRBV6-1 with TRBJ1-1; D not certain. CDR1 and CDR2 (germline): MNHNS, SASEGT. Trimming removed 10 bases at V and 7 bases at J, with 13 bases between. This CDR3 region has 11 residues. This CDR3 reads CATSFQIEAFF. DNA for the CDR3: TGTGCCACTTCCTTCCAAATTGAAGCTTTCTTT.

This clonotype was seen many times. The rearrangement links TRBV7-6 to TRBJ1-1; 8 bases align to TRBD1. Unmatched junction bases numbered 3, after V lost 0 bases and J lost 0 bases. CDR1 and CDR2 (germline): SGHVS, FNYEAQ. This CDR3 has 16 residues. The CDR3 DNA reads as TGTGCCAGCAGCTTAGCAACAGGGGGGTTGAACACTGAAGCTTTCTTT. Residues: CASSLATGGLNTEAFF.

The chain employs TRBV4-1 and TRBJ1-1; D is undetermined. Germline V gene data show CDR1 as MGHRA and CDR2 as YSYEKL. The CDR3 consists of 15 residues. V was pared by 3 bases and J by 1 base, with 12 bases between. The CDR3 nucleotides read TGCGCCAGCAGCCACGACTTTTTGCAGAACACTGAAGCTTTCTTT. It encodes CASSHDFLQNTEAFF.

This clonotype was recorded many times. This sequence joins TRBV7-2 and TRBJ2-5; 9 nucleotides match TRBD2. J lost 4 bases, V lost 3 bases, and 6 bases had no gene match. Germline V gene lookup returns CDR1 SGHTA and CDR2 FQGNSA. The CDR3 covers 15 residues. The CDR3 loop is CASSFRGGAGETQYF. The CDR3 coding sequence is TGTGCCAGCAGCTTTCGCGGGGGGGCCGGAGAGACCCAGTACTTC. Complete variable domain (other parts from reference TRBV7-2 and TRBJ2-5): GAGVSQSPSNKVTEKGKDVELRCDPISGHTALYWYRQSLGQGLEFLIYFQGNSAPDKSGLPSDRFSAERTGGSVSTLTIQRTQQEDSAVYLCASSFRGGAGETQYFGPGTRLLVL.

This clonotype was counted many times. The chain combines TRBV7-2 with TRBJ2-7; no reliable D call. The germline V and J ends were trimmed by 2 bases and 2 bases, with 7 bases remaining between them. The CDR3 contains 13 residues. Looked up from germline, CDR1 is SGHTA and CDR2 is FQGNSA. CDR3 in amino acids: CASSLIRAYEQYF. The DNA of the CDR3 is TGTGCCAGCAGCTTAATAAGGGCCTACGAGCAGTACTTC.

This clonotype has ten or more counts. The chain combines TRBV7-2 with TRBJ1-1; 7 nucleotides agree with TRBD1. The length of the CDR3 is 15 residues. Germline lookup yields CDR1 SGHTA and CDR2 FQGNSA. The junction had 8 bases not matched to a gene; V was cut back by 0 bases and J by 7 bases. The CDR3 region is CASSLAFDRASEAFF. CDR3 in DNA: TGTGCCAGCAGCTTAGCTTTCGACAGGGCGAGTGAAGCTTTCTTT.

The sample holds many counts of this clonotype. CDR3 amino acids: CASTPGRIYEQYF. CDR3 bases: TGTGCCAGCACCCCAGGACGAATCTACGAGCAGTACTTC. The chain joins TRBV7-2 to TRBJ2-7; D is undetermined. The CDR3 runs to 13 residues. V shed 7 bases and J shed 3 bases, with 13 bases lying between them. Per germline, CDR1 SGHTA and CDR2 FQGNSA.

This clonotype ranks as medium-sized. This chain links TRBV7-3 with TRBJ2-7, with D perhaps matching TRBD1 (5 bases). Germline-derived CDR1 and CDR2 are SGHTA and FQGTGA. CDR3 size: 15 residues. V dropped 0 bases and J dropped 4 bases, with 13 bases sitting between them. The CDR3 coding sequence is TGTGCCAGCAGCTTAACGGGGCAGGAAGGATACGAGCAGTACTTC. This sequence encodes CASSLTGQEGYEQYF.

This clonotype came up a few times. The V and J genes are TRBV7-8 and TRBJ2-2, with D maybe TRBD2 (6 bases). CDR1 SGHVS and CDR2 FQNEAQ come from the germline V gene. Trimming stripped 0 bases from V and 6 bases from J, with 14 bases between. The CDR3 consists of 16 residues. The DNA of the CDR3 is TGTGCCAGCAGCTTAGCGCTCGGGGGATCTTCCGGGGAGCTGTTTTTT. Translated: CASSLALGGSSGELFF.

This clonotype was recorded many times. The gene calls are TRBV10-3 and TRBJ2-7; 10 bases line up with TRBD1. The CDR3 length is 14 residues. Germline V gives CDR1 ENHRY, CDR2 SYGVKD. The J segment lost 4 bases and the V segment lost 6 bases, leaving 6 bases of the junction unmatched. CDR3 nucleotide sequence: TGTGCCATCAGCCTAGACAGGGGGCTTTACGAGCAGTACTTC. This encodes CAISLDRGLYEQYF.